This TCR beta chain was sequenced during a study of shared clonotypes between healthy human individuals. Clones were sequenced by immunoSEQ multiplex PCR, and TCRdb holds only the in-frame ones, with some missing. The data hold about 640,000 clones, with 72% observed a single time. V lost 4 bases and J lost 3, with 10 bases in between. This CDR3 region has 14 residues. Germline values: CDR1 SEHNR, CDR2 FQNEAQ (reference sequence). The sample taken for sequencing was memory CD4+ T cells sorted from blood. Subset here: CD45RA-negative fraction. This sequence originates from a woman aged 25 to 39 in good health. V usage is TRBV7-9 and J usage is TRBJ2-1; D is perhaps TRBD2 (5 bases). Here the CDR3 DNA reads TGTGCCAGCAGCTCCATAGCGCGCTACAATGAGCAGTTCTTC. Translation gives CASSSIARYNEQFF.